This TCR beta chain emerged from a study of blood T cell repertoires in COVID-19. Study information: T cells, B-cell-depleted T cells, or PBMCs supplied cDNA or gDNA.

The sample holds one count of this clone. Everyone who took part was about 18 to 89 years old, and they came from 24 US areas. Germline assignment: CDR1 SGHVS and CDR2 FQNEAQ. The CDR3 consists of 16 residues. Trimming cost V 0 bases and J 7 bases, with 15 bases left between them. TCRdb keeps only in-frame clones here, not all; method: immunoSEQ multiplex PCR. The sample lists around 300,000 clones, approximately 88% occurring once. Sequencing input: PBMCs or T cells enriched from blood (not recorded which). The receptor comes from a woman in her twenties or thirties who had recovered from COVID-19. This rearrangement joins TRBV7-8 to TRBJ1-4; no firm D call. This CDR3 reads CASSLAVAAIREKLFF. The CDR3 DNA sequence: TGTGCCAGCAGCTTAGCGGTGGCGGCGATCCGTGAAAAACTGTTTTTT.